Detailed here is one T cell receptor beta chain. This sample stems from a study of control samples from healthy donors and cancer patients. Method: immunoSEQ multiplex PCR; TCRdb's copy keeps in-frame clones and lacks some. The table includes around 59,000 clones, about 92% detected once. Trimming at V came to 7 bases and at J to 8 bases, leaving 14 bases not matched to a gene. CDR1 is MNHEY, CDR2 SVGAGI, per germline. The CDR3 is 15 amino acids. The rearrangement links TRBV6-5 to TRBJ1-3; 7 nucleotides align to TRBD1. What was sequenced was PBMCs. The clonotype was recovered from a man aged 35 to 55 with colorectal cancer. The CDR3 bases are TGTGCCAGCATTTCGAAGGGGGCTCCGGAAGACACCATATATTTT. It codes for CASISKGAPEDTIYF.